This TCR beta chain was sequenced in a study of blood T cell repertoires in COVID-19. Assay used: immunoSEQ multiplex PCR; TCRdb lists only in-frame clones, some missing. There are some 31,000 clones in the sample; about 82% occur only once, and around 8.6% lies in the top ten. The sample holds a few counts of this clone. The V gene lost 4 bases and the J gene lost 2 bases, with 8 bases spanning the gap. There are 14 residues in the CDR3. The germline CDR1 and CDR2 sequences are SNHLY and FYNNEI. The sequence derives from a man older than 75 with active COVID-19. The chain links TRBV2 to TRBJ1-4, with D maybe TRBD1 (5 bases). Sequencing input: peripheral blood. CDR3: CASSARQTNEKLFF. The CDR3 DNA reads as TGTGCCAGCAGTGCCAGACAGACTAATGAAAAACTGTTTTTT.